The 23 T cell receptor beta chains listed next were all sequenced from one sample in a study of cytomegalovirus exposure and HLA in healthy donors. Primers: 60 Vbeta forward and 13 Jbeta reverse. Libraries were prepared by immunoSEQ multiplex PCR; TCRdb keeps only in-frame clonotypes and omits some of them. Of about 130,000 clones listed, around 78% were seen once; the top ten hold 1.5%. The source material was PBMCs. The receptors originated from a man in his forties or fifties in good health and CMV-seronegative.

V and J are TRBV7-2 and TRBJ2-3, with 13 positions matching TRBD2. CDR1 is SGHTA, CDR2 FQGNSA, per germline. This CDR3 has 16 residues. V shed 5 bases, J shed 5 bases, and the junction held 7 bases outside the gene matches. CDR3 sequence reads: CASSPRLAGGIDTQYF. As DNA, the CDR3 is TGTGCCAGCAGCCCGCGACTAGCGGGGGGAATAGATACGCAGTATTTT.

This sequence joins TRBV2 and TRBJ1-6; D not resolved. Germline CDR1 reads SNHLY; CDR2 reads FYNNEI. With 6 bases removed from V and 7 bases from J, the gap between germline ends came to 7 bases. The CDR3 length is 12 residues. CDR3 coding DNA: TGTGCCAGCAGCCTCAGAAATTCACCCCTCCACTTT. Protein: CASSLRNSPLHF.

The V call is TRBV5-6, the J call TRBJ1-2, with D possibly matching TRBD1 (6 bases). Per the germline V gene, CDR1 is SGHDT and CDR2 is YYEEEE. The CDR3 spans 14 residues. Trimming removed 4 bases at V and 7 bases at J, with 17 bases between. CDR3 coding DNA: TGTGCCAGCAGCCCTGGCGGGGGGCAGGGTGGCTACACCTTC. Amino acid sequence: CASSPGGGQGGYTF.

This clone appeared a few times. The J gene is TRBJ1-6, the V gene TRBV11-2; a weak D match, TRBD1 (6 bases). The CDR3 consists of 15 residues. Trimming stripped 1 base from V and 5 bases from J, with 9 bases between. Per the germline V gene, CDR1 is SGHAT and CDR2 is FQNNGV. The CDR3 is CASSLVWTDNSPLHF. CDR3 nucleotides: TGTGCCAGCAGCTTAGTTTGGACAGATAATTCACCCCTCCACTTT.

The chain is built from TRBV4-1 and TRBJ2-1; 7 positions match TRBD1. The CDR3 sequence is 15 residues long. V shed 0 bases and J 7 bases; nucleotides not matched to a gene: 6. Germline V CDR1 and CDR2: MGHRA, YSYEKL. CDR3 region: CASSQDQGVENEQFF. CDR3 DNA sequence: TGCGCCAGCAGCCAAGATCAGGGGGTAGAGAATGAGCAGTTCTTC.

The chain joins TRBV19 to TRBJ2-1; D gene uncertain. The V gene's germline CDR1 is LNHDA and CDR2 SQIVND (reference sequence). The CDR3 runs 11 residues. V was trimmed by 10 bases and J by 0 bases, leaving 4 bases between them. The CDR3 spells CATNSYNEQFF. The DNA of the CDR3 is TGTGCCACAAACTCCTACAATGAGCAGTTCTTC.

This chain uses TRBV4-3 with TRBJ1-6, with D perhaps TRBD1 (5 bases). Trimming cost V 0 bases and J 10 bases, with 16 bases left between them. The CDR3 extends over 16 amino acids. From germline, CDR1 is LGHNA and CDR2 YSLEER. Here the CDR3 reads CASSQESRRVGSPLHF. CDR3 DNA sequence: TGCGCCAGCAGCCAAGAGAGTCGCAGGGTTGGATCACCCCTCCACTTT.

The chain combines TRBV23-1 with TRBJ1-4, with unresolved D. TRBV23-1 belongs to the ORF category, with a function that is uncertain. V was pared by 2 bases and J by 5 bases, with 3 bases between. CDR3 length: 12 amino acids. The CDR3 nucleotides are TGCGCCAGCAGTCAAGCGAATGAAAAACTGTTTTTT. Protein: CASSQANEKLFF.

The chain is built from TRBV2 and TRBJ2-1; TRBD2 matches at 8 bases. CDR3 length: 15 residues. CDR1 and CDR2 (germline): SNHLY, FYNNEI. J lost 0 bases, V lost 3 bases, and 1 base had no gene match. Here the CDR3 DNA reads TGTGCCAGCAGTGACGCGGGAGGCTCCTACAATGAGCAGTTCTTC. This sequence encodes CASSDAGGSYNEQFF.

The V call is TRBV10-3, the J call TRBJ2-6; 12 positions match TRBD1. The trim removed 7 bases at V and 3 bases at J, leaving 4 bases unmatched. CDR1 is ENHRY and CDR2 is SYGVKD in the germline V gene. The CDR3 runs to 16 residues. DNA for the CDR3: TGTGCCATCAAGGGACAGGGGGCGCTTGGGGCCAACGTCCTGACTTTC. Protein product: CAIKGQGALGANVLTF.

J is TRBJ2-3 and V is TRBV4-3; D is perhaps TRBD2 (5 bases). The V gene lost 5 bases and the J gene lost 5 bases, with 8 bases spanning the gap. The CDR3 spans 12 residues. CDR1 LGHNA and CDR2 YSLEER come from the germline V gene. The CDR3 spells CASSSGGDTQYF. The CDR3 DNA is TGCGCCAGCAGCAGCGGTGGAGATACGCAGTATTTT.

This clone was detected only a few times. The chain uses TRBV5-1 and TRBJ2-2; D gene uncertain. Germline CDR1 is SGHRS and CDR2 is YFSETQ. CDR3 length: 15 residues. The ends were cut back, 2 bases at V and 3 bases at J, with 11 bases in the middle. The CDR3 spells CASSFLPGHTGELFF. CDR3 DNA: TGCGCCAGCAGCTTTTTACCGGGTCACACCGGGGAGCTGTTTTTT.

The rearrangement uses TRBV6-5 and TRBJ1-1; a weak D match, TRBD1 (6 bases). CDR1 and CDR2 from the germline V gene are MNHEY and SVGAGI. The CDR3 is 15 amino acids. V lost 5 bases to trimming and J lost 5 bases, with 18 bases between them. This chain's CDR3 is CASSPPGGLGTEAFF. The CDR3 coding sequence is TGTGCCAGCAGTCCTCCCGGGGGGCTGGGGACTGAAGCTTTCTTT.

J is TRBJ1-2 and V is TRBV7-2, with 7 bases matching TRBD1. The CDR3 runs 14 residues. V was clipped by 5 bases and J by 8 bases; unmatched bases: 11. Germline CDR1 SGHTA, CDR2 FQGNSA. The CDR3 DNA reads as TGTGCCAGCAGCCTTCCGGGGACAGCTCGCGGCTACACCTTC. As protein: CASSLPGTARGYTF.

J is TRBJ2-3 and V is TRBV7-3, with 7 bases matching TRBD2. The CDR3 runs 14 residues. The V and J ends lost 1 base and 3 bases, in that order; junction bases with no gene match: 1. CDR1 and CDR2 from the germline V gene are SGHTA and FQGTGA. The CDR3 loop reads CASSLRGGTDTQYF. The CDR3 DNA follows: TGTGCCAGCAGCTTAAGGGGGGGTACAGATACGCAGTATTTT.

This chain connects TRBV27 to TRBJ1-6, with D possibly matching TRBD1 (6 bases). Germline lookup yields CDR1 MNHEY and CDR2 SMNVEV (reference sequence). CDR3 size: 17 residues. V gave up 2 bases and J gave up 0 bases, with 11 bases separating them. The CDR3, as DNA: TGTGCCAGCAGTTTAGACAGGTTGAGCTCCTATAATTCACCCCTCCACTTT. Translated, it gives CASSLDRLSSYNSPLHF.

This chain links TRBV29-1 with TRBJ1-3; 7 nucleotides agree with TRBD1. Germline values: CDR1 SQVTM, CDR2 ANQGSEA. The CDR3 sequence is 13 residues long. The V segment lost 5 bases and the J segment 0 bases; nucleotides outside the gene matches: 1. This chain's CDR3 is CSVQGGSGNTIYF. The DNA of the CDR3 is TGCAGCGTTCAGGGGGGCTCTGGAAACACCATATATTTT. The full variable domain, rest sourced from reference TRBV29-1 and TRBJ1-3, is SAVISQKPSRDICQRGTSLTIQCQVDSQVTMMFWYRQQPGQSLTLIATANQGSEATYESGFVIDKFPISRPNLTFSTLTVSNMSPEDSSIYLCSVQGGSGNTIYFGEGSWLTVV.

J is TRBJ1-3 and V is TRBV7-9; D gene ambiguous. The germline V gene encodes CDR1 SEHNR and CDR2 FQNEAQ (reference sequence). V dropped 6 bases and J dropped 8 bases, with 14 bases sitting between them. This CDR3 spans 13 amino acids. CDR3 coding DNA: TGTGCCAGCAGAAAAGAACAAATGGACACCATATATTTT. Translation gives CASRKEQMDTIYF.

Only a few counts were recorded for this clone. The V call is TRBV5-1, the J call TRBJ2-1, with D possibly being TRBD2 (6 bases). Per the germline V gene, CDR1 is SGHRS and CDR2 is YFSETQ. V lost 0 bases and J 3 bases, leaving 10 bases between the germline ends. This CDR3 has 15 residues. This CDR3 is CASSLDGGNYNEQFF. The CDR3 coding sequence is TGCGCCAGCAGCTTGGATGGCGGGAACTACAATGAGCAGTTCTTC.

V is TRBV7-9 and J is TRBJ2-1, with 15 bases that match TRBD2. This CDR3 is built from 17 residues. V was pared by 5 bases and J by 4 bases, with 6 bases of the junction left unmatched. CDR1 SEHNR and CDR2 FQNEAQ come from the germline V gene (reference sequence). DNA of the CDR3: TGTGCCAGCAGCCCTGGACTAGCGGGAGGGCAATACAATGAGCAGTTCTTC. Translated: CASSPGLAGGQYNEQFF.

V gene TRBV2 combines with J gene TRBJ1-5; possible D gene TRBD1, 6 bases. CDR3 length: 15 amino acids. Germline V CDR1 and CDR2: SNHLY, FYNNEI. V was trimmed by 5 bases and J by 0 bases, leaving 11 bases between them. Written as DNA, the CDR3 is TGTGCCAGCAGTTCCACAGGGAGTAGCAATCAGCCCCAGCATTTT. Protein sequence: CASSSTGSSNQPQHF.

The chain recombines TRBV7-2 with TRBJ2-1; 7 nucleotides align to TRBD2. Germline V gene lookup returns CDR1 SGHTA and CDR2 FQGNSA. The CDR3 covers 15 residues. The trim removed 4 bases at V and 8 bases at J, leaving 11 bases unmatched. The CDR3: CASSSDEREGYEQFF. CDR3 DNA sequence: TGTGCCAGCAGCTCGGACGAGCGGGAAGGGTATGAGCAGTTCTTC.

In DNA form, the CDR3 reads TGTGCCAGCAGTTCCCCCCTCGAGGCGCACGAGCAGTACTTC. Translated: CASSSPLEAHEQYF. V usage is TRBV27 and J usage is TRBJ2-7; D unclear. Germline CDR1 MNHEY, CDR2 SMNVEV (reference sequence). This CDR3 contains 14 residues. Trimming cost V 4 bases and J 5 bases, with 15 bases left between them.